This T cell receptor beta chain is drawn from a study of regulatory dendritic cells for organ transplantation. Broader study findings: Of resting T cell subsets, memory CD8+ had the most alloreactive clonotypes. Memory CD8+ clonal expansion seemed more limited with regulatory than mature dendritic cells. Alloreactive memory CD8+ T cell pools varied considerably between individuals.

Generated by immunoSEQ multiplex PCR, the TCRdb table keeps only in-frame clones and is missing some. The sample carries about 34,000 clones, 85% to 90% recorded once. Germline V gives CDR1 SGHAT, CDR2 FQNNGV. V was clipped by 3 bases and J by 3 bases, with 21 bases between them. CDR3 length: 18 residues. FACS sorted CD4+ or CD8+ T cells into CD45RA+ naive and CD45RO+ memory. Details on this clone: Antigen specificity is unknown.

The material sequenced was naive CD4+ T cells from blood. The sample's subset: CD45RA+ naive T cells. The chain is built from TRBV11-2 and TRBJ2-1, with a possible D match to TRBD2 (6 bases). The TCR originated in a human donor in good health. The CDR3 sequence: CASSFSMTDGGNYNEQFF. CDR3 bases: TGTGCCAGCAGCTTCAGCATGACGGATGGCGGGAACTACAATGAGCAGTTCTTC.